The T cell receptor beta chain described here comes from a study of Ad26.COV2.S vaccination and SARS-CoV-2 variants (dated by TCRdb to the early 2020s). With regard to the full study: Vaccine-arm donors were drawn from COV1001, a multicentre, randomized, double-blind, placebo-controlled phase I-IIa trial of Ad26.COV2.S in healthy adults. Ad26.COV2.S was administered intramuscularly at 5 x 10^10 or 1 x 10^11 viral particles, either as a single shot or as two shots given 56 days apart. TCRbeta repertoire sequencing served as the tool for gauging how specific and how broad the SARS-CoV-2-reactive T cell receptors were following Ad26.COV2.S vaccination. The TCR-sequenced set comprised around 30 samples: around 20 Ad26.COV2.S vaccine recipients, 5 placebo recipients and 8 SARS-CoV-2 convalescent individuals. Participants in the trial were split at random into five groups of five each, receiving low-dose or high-dose Ad26.COV2.S once or twice, or else placebo on both occasions. Investigators remained blinded to trial group allocation during experiments and outcome assessment.

In light of the paper, this sample's treatment or condition label describes: 19 received Ad26.COV2.S at low or high dose, single or two shots; about 5 received placebo; per-sample allocation not given. For vaccine and placebo recipients, repertoires were sequenced using samples collected on day 63 after the first injection. Cohort 1b enrolled 20 to 30 adults aged 18-55 years at a single site in Boston, USA, between 29 July and 7 August 2020. Ad26.COV2.S consisted of a replication-incompetent adenovirus type 26 vector by which a prefusion-stabilized SARS-CoV-2 spike protein from the original Wuhan strain was expressed. The immunoSEQ Assay was used to sequence TCRbeta CDR3 regions. After extraction, genomic DNA underwent amplification by bias-controlled multiplex PCR, followed by high-throughput sequencing. The authors' pipeline ran thus. To quantify the absolute abundance of every unique TCRbeta CDR3 region, sequences were collapsed and filtered. T cell fraction was estimated by normalizing TCRbeta template counts to usable DNA, with usable DNA measured through amplification of reference genes found in all nucleated cells. Repertoire TCRs were annotated as SARS-CoV-2-specific when V gene, CDR3 amino acid sequence and J gene were exactly matched to a known reactive TCR set. The reference SARS-CoV-2 TCR set came from MIRA and was filtered for enrichment in COVID-19-positive ImmuneCODE repertoires, removing public or cross-reactive TCRs. Using the MIRA antigens, annotated TCRs were further analysed by specific ORF or by position within an ORF. Breadth was defined as annotated unique rearrangements over total unique productive rearrangements; depth was the summed frequency of those rearrangements. Two-sided Wilcoxon rank-sum tests were applied when comparing TCR breadth between groups. TCRdb carries this immuneACCESS record with in-frame sequences only. Its versions omit some clonotypes, under half of them owing to an unresolved V gene in the studies checked, with the rest unexplained. That table is the source of V, J and clone size, and D and trimming were worked out from the DNA. The sample table records 300,000 to 500,000 clones; about 88% of these occur just once. The ten biggest clones cover 3.5% of the sample.

The CDR3 measures 12 amino acids from cysteine to phenylalanine. Only CDR3 DNA is held: 36 bases, read in frame from base 1. From the germline V gene (reference sequence), CDR1 is GTSNPN and CDR2 is SVGIG. Trimming at the junction amounts to 0 bases on V and 8 bases on J, and the germline ends lie 10 bases apart. The study at large found these results: Spike-specific TCR breadth was higher in Ad26.COV2.S recipients than in placebo recipients (P = 0.0014). The authors noted that total T cell responses may have been underestimated by the TCR breadth and depth analyses. Comparable non-spike TCR breadth was observed between vaccine and placebo recipients, consistent with only spike being contained in the vaccine. After vaccination, spike-specific CD8+ and CD4+ T cell responses were reported to show substantial breadth. The study lacked the statistical power to compare responses across vaccine doses or regimens.

A note on this clone: Its antigen is not yet known. No base-level quality is on record; no much larger clone is a single base apart.

The sample consisted of peripheral blood, taken in a trial of Ad26.COV2.S vaccine versus placebo. The sequence is built from TRBV30 and TRBJ1-2; a weak D assignment points to TRBD1 (5 bases agree). This TCR was recovered from a person between 18 and 65 years old who received the Ad26.COV2.S COVID-19 vaccine or a placebo. CDR3 protein: CAWSVSGNGYTF. The base sequence is TGTGCCTGGAGTGTATCAGGGAACGGCTACACCTTC.